The present entry profiles one T cell receptor beta chain with its context. The antigen remains unidentified. Sequencing used immunoSEQ v3. TCRdb's copy holds only in-frame clones and misses some; the assay was immunoSEQ multiplex PCR. This repertoire shows tens of thousands of clones, 60% to 85% found once; its top ten account for around 5.9%. Stated time point: pre-treatment sample, taken before nivolumab and TIL therapy. The tumor samples were excised metastases, mostly pleural nodules or supraclavicular lymph nodes. This record belongs to a study of TIL therapy for anti-PD-1-resistant metastatic lung cancer. Study-wide results and caveats: Treatment-naive, never-smoker and oncogene-addicted patients were overrepresented in this highly selected cohort.

The J segment lost 0 bases and the V segment lost 7 bases, leaving 12 bases of the junction unmatched. Germline V CDR1 and CDR2: SQVTM, ANQGSEA. The CDR3 is 16 residues long. The source is a person aged 25 to 79 with non-small cell lung cancer. The sequences come from tumor tissue, collected at baseline. This chain links TRBV29-1 with TRBJ2-1; TRBD1 aligns across 7 bases. The CDR3 protein is CSAEGSGGSSYNEQFF. The CDR3 DNA follows: TGCAGCGCTGAGGGCTCAGGGGGTAGCTCCTACAATGAGCAGTTCTTC.